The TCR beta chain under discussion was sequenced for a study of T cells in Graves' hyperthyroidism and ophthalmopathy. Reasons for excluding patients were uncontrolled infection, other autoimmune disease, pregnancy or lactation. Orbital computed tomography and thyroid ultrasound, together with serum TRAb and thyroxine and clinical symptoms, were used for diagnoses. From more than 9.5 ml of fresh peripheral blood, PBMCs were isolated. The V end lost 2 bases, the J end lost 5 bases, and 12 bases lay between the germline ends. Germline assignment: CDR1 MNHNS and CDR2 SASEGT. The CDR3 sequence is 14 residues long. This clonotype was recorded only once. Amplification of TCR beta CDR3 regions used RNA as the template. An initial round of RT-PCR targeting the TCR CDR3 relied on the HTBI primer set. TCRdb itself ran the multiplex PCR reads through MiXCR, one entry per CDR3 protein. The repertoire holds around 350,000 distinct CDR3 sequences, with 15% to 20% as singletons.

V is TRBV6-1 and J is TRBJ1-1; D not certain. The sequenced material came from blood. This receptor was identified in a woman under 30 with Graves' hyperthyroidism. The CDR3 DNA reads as TGTGCCAGCAGTGAATACGCGGAATCGACTGAAGCTTTCTTT. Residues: CASSEYAESTEAFF.